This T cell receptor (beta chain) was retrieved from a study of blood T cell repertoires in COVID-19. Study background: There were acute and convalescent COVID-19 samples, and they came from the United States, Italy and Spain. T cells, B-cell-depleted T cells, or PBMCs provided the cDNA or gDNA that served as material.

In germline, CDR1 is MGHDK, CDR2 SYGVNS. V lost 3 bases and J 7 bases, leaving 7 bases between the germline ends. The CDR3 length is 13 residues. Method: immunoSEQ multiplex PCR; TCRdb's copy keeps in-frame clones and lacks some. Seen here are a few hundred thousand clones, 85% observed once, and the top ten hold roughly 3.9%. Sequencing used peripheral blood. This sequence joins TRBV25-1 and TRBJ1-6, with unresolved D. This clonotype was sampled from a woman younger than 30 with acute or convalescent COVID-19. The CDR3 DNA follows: TGTGCCAGCAGTGAGTTAAGCAATTCACCCCTCCACTTT. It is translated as CASSELSNSPLHF.